A single sample is the source of the 4 T cell receptor beta chains below, sequenced in a study of technical replicates of blood from several donors (dated 2017 in TCRdb). Library prep was done by the immunoSEQ multiplex PCR assay. Not all clones reach the TCRdb copy of this immuneACCESS table, which keeps in-frame sequences only. Checked studies attribute under half of the gap to unresolved V genes and leave the rest unexplained. The sample includes about 50,000 clones, with around 95% observed a single time. Around 0.4% of the sample belongs to the ten largest clones. Specimen: T cells isolated from PBMCs. These receptors were taken from a human donor in good health.

The chain links TRBV30 to TRBJ1-2; unclear D gene. CDR3 size: 12 residues. V was cut by 4 bases and J by 2 bases, with 8 bases left in between. Germline assignment: CDR1 GTSNPN and CDR2 SVGIG (reference sequence). The CDR3 sequence is CAWKHVNYGYTF. DNA for the CDR3: TGTGCCTGGAAACACGTCAACTATGGCTACACCTTC.

This chain uses TRBV9 with TRBJ2-1, with D maybe TRBD2 (7 bases). The CDR3 extends over 15 amino acids. Per germline, CDR1 SGDLS and CDR2 YYNGEE. Trimming stripped 4 bases from V and 9 bases from J, with 20 bases between. CDR3 sequence (DNA): TGTGCCAGCAGCCCATCAAGGGGGTGGGGGGGTGAGCAGTTCTTC. This encodes CASSPSRGWGGEQFF.

The chain combines TRBV19 with TRBJ2-3; D may be TRBD2 (6 bases). V was trimmed by 0 bases and J by 3 bases, leaving 10 bases between them. This CDR3 spans 15 amino acids. Per the germline V gene, CDR1 is LNHDA and CDR2 is SQIVND (reference sequence). The CDR3 here is CASSIDREATDTQYF. The CDR3 coding sequence is TGTGCCAGTAGTATAGACAGGGAGGCGACAGATACGCAGTATTTT.

This chain connects TRBV5-1 to TRBJ2-1; 10 bases map to TRBD2. The CDR3 contains 17 residues. V lost 4 bases to trimming and J lost 7 bases; unmatched junction nucleotides: 14. Germline CDR1 SGHRS, CDR2 YFSETQ. The CDR3 bases are TGCGCCAGCAGCCTACTGACCTCCGTACTAGCGGGGAATGAGCAGTTCTTC. Its protein product is CASSLLTSVLAGNEQFF.